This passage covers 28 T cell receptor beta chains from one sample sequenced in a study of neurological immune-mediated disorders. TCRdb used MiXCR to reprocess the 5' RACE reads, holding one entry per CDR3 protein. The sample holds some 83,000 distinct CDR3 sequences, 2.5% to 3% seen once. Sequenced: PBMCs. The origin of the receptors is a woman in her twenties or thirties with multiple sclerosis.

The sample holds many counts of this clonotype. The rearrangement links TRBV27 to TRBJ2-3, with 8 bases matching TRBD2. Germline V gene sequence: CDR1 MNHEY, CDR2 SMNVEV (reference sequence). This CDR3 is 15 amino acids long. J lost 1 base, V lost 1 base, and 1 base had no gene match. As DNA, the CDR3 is TGTGCCAGCAGTTTATTAGCGGGGCGCACAGATACGCAGTATTTT. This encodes CASSLLAGRTDTQYF.

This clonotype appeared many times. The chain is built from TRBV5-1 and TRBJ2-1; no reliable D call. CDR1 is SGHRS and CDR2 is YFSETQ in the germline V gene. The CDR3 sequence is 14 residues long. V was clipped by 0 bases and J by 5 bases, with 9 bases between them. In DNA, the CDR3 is TGCGCCAGCAGCTTGGAGGGCGCCCACAATGAGCAGTTCTTC. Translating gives CASSLEGAHNEQFF.

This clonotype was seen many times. CDR3 nucleotides: TGTGCCAGCAGCTTGCAGGGGGAGACCTACGAGCAGTACTTC. Residues: CASSLQGETYEQYF. V gene TRBV5-4 combines with J gene TRBJ2-7; 7 bases match TRBD1. CDR1 and CDR2 from the germline V gene are SGHNT and YYREEE (reference sequence). This CDR3 has 14 amino acids. V trimming: 1 base; J trimming: 2 bases; junction bases outside the gene matches: 3.

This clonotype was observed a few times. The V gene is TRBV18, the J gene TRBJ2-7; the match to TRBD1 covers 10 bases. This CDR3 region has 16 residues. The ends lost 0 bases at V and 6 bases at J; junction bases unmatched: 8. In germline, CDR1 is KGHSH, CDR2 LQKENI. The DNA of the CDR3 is TGTGCCAGCTCACCACCTGCGACAGGGGGCTTCTTCGAGCAGTACTTC. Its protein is CASSPPATGGFFEQYF.

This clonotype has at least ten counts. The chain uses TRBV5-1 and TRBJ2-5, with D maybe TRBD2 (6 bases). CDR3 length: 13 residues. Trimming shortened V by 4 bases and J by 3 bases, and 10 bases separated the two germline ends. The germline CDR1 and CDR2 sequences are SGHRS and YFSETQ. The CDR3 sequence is CASSQGLKETQYF. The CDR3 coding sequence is TGCGCCAGCAGCCAGGGACTGAAAGAGACCCAGTACTTC.

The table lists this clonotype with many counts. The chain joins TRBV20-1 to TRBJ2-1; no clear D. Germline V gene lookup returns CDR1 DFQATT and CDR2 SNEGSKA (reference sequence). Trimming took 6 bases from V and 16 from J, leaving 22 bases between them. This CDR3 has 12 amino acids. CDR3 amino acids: CSAKTLGPSLFF. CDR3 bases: TGCAGTGCAAAGACCCTAGGACCTTCCCTCTTCTTC.

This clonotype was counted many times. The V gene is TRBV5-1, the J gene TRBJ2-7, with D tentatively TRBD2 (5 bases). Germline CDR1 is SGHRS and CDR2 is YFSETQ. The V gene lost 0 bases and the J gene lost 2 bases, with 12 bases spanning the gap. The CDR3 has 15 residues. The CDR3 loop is CASSLARAVAYEQYF. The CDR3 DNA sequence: TGCGCCAGCAGCTTGGCGAGGGCCGTAGCCTACGAGCAGTACTTC.

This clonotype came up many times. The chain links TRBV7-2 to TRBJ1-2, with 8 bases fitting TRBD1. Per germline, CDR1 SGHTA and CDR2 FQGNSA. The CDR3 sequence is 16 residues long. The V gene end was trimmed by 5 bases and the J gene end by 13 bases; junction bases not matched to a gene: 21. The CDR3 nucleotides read TGTGCCAGCAGCAGAGACATAGGACAGGGAGTCCTTGCTGGCACCTTC. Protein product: CASSRDIGQGVLAGTF.

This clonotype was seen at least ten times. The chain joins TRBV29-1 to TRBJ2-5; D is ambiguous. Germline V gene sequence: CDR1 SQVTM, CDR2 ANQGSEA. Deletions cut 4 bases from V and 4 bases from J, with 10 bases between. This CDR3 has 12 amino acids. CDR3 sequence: CSVGGAGETQYF. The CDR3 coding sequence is TGCAGCGTTGGAGGAGCCGGAGAGACCCAGTACTTC.

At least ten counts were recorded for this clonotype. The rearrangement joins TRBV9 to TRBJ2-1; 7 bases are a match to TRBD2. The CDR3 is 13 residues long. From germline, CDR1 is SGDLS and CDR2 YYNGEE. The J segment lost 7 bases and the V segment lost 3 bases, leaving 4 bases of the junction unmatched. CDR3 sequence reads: CASSANGGNEQFF. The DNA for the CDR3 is TGTGCCAGCAGCGCCAACGGGGGGAATGAGCAGTTCTTC. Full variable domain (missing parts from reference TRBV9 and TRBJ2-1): DSGVTQTPKHLITATGQRVTLRCSPRSGDLSVYWYQQSLDQGLQFLIQYYNGEERAKGNILERFSAQQFPDLHSELNLSSLELGDSALYFCASSANGGNEQFFGPGTRLTVL.

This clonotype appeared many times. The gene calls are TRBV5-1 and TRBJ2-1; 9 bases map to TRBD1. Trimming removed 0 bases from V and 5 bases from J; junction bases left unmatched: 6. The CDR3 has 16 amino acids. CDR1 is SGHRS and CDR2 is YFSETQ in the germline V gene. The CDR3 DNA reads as TGCGCCAGCAGCTTGGCCGCACAGGGGGCTAACAATGAGCAGTTCTTC. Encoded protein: CASSLAAQGANNEQFF.

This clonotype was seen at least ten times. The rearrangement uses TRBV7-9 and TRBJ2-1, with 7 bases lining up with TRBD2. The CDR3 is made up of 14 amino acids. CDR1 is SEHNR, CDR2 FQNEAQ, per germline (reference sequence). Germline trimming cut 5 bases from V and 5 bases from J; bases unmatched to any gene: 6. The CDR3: CASSLGLPDNEQFF. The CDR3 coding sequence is TGTGCCAGCAGCCTGGGACTACCTGACAATGAGCAGTTCTTC. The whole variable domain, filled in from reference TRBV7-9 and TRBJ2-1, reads DTGVSQNPRHKITKRGQNVTFRCDPISEHNRLYWYRQTLGQGPEFLTYFQNEAQLEKSRLLSDRFSAERPKGSFSTLEIQRTEQGDSAMYLCASSLGLPDNEQFFGPGTRLTVL.

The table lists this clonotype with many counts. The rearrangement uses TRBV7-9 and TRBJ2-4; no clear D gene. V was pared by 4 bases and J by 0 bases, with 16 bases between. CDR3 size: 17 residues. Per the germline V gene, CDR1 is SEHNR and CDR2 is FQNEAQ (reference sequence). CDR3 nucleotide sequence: TGTGCCAGCAGCTCACCCAGTGGTAATATAGCCAAAAACATTCAGTACTTC. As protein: CASSSPSGNIAKNIQYF.

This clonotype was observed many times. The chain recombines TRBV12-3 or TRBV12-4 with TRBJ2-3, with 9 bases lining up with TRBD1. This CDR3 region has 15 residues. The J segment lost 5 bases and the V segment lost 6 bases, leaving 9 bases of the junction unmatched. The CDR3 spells CASSPTGGGGDTQYF. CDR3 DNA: TGTGCCAGCAGCCCCACAGGGGGCGGAGGAGATACGCAGTATTTT.

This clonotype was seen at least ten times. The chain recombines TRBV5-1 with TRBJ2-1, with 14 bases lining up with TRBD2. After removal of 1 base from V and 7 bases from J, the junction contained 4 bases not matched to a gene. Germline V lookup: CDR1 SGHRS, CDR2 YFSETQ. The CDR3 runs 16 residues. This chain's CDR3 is CASSLTWTSGRNEQFF. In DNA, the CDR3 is TGCGCCAGCAGCTTGACTTGGACTAGCGGGAGGAATGAGCAGTTCTTC.

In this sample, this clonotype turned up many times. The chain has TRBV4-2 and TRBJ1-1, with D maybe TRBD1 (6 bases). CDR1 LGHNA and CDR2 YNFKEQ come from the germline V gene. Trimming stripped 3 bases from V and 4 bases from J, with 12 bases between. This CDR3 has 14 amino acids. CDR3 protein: CASSQGTGLTEAFF. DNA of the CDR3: TGTGCCAGCAGCCAGGGTACAGGGCTCACTGAAGCTTTCTTT.

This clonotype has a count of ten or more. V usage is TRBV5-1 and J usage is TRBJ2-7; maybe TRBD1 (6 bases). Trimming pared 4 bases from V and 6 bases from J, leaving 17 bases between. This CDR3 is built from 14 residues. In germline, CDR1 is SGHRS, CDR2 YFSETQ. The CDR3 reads CASSPGAGAIEQYF. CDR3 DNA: TGCGCCAGCAGCCCTGGAGCAGGGGCCATCGAGCAGTACTTC.

The CDR3: CASSSPPVTSGSTNEQFF. The CDR3 bases are TGTGCCAGCAGTTCCCCTCCGGTGACTAGCGGGAGTACCAATGAGCAGTTCTTC. V usage is TRBV28 and J usage is TRBJ2-1; 12 nucleotides align to TRBD2. After removal of 4 bases from V and 6 bases from J, the junction contained 13 bases not matched to a gene. CDR3 length: 18 residues. The germline V gene has CDR1 MDHEN and CDR2 SYDVKM.

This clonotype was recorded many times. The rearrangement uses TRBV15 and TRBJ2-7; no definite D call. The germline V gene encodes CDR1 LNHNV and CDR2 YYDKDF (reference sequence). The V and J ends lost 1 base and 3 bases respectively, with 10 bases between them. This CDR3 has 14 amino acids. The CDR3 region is CATSRGGSSYEQYF. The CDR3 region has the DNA TGTGCCACCAGCAGAGGCGGATCCAGCTACGAGCAGTACTTC.

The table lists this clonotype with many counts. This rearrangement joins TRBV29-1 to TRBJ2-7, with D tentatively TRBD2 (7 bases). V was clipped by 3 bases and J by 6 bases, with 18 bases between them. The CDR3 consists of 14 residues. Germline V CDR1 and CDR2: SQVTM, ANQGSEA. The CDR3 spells CSVDKGGGRGEQYF. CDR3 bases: TGCAGCGTTGATAAGGGGGGGGGAAGAGGCGAGCAGTACTTC.

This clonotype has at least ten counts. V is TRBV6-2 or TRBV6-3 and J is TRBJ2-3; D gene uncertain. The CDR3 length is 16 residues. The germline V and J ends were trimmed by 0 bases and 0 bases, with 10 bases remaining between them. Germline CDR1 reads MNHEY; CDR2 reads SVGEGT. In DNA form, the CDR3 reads TGTGCCAGCAGTTACTCAGGTTATTCTAGCACAGATACGCAGTATTTT. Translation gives CASSYSGYSSTDTQYF.

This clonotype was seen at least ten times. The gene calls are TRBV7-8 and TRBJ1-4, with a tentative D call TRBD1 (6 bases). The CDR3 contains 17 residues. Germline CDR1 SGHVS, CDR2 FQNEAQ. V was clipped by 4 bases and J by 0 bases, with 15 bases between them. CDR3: CASSWYRDPATNEKLFF. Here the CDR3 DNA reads TGTGCCAGCAGCTGGTACAGGGATCCGGCAACTAATGAAAAACTGTTTTTT.

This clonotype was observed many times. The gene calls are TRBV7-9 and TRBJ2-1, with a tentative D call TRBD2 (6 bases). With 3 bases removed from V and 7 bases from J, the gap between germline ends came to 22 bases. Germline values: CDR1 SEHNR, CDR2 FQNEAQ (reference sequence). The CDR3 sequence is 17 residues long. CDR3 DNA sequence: TGTGCCAGCAGCTTGGGTCAGGGACTGAGTACATTTAATGAGCAGTTCTTC. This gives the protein CASSLGQGLSTFNEQFF.

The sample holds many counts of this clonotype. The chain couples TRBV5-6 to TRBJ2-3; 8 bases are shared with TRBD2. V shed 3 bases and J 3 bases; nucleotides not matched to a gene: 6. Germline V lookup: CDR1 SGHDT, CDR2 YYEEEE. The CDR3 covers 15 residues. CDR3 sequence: CASSWGLEGTDTQYF. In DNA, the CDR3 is TGTGCCAGCAGCTGGGGACTAGAAGGAACAGATACGCAGTATTTT.

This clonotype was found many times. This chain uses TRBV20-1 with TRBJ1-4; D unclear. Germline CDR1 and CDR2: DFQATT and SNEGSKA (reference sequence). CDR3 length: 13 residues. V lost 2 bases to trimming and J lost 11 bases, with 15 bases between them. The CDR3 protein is CSARIGGNPKLFF. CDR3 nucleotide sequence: TGCAGTGCTAGAATCGGCGGGAACCCGAAACTGTTTTTT.

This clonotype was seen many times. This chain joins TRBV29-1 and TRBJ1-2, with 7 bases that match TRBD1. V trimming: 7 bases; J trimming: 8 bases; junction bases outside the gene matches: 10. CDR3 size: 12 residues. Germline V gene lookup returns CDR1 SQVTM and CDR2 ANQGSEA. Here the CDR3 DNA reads TGCAGCGCTGTAAATCCGGGACAGGGCTACACCTTC. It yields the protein CSAVNPGQGYTF. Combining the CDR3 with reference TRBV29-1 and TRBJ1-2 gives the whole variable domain SAVISQKPSRDICQRGTSLTIQCQVDSQVTMMFWYRQQPGQSLTLIATANQGSEATYESGFVIDKFPISRPNLTFSTLTVSNMSPEDSSIYLCSAVNPGQGYTFGSGTRLTVV.

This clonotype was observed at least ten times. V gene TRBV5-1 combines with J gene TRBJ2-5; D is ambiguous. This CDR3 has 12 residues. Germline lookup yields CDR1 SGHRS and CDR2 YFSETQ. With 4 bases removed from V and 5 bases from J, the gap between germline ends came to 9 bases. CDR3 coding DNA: TGCGCCAGCAGCCCGCAGTTGGAGACCCAGTACTTC. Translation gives CASSPQLETQYF.

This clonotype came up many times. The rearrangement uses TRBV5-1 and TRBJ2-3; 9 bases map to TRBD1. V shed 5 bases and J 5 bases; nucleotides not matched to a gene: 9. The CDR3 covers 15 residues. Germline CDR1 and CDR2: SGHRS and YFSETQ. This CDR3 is CASSSGQGTGDTQYF. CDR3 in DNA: TGCGCCAGCAGTAGTGGACAGGGGACCGGAGATACGCAGTATTTT.